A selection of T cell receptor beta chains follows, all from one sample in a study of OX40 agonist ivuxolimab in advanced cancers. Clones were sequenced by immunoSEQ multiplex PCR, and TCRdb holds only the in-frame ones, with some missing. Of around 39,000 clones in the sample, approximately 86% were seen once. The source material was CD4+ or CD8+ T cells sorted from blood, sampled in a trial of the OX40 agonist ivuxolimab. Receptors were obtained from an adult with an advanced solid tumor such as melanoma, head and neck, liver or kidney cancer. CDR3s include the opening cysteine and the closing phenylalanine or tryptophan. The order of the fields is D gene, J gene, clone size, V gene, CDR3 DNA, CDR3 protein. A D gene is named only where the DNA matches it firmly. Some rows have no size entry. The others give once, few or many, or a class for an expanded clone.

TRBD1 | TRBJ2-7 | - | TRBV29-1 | TGCAGCGTTTCCTCGGGACAGGGGTTAATGTACGAGCAGTACTTC | CSVSSGQGLMYEQYF
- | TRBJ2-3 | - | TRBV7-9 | TGTGCCAGCAGCTTAAGGACAGTTGGTGAAGATACGCAGTATTTT | CASSLRTVGEDTQYF
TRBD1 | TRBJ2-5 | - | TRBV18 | TGTGCCAGCTCATTCACAGGGGGCGCAGAGACCCAGTACTTC | CASSFTGGAETQYF
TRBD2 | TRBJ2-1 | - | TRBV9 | TGTGCCAGCAGCTGGACGACTAGCGGGACCTACAATGAGCAGTTCTTC | CASSWTTSGTYNEQFF
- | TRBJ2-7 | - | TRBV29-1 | TGCAGCGTTCCGCCTAGCCAGACCTACGAGCAGTACTTC | CSVPPSQTYEQYF
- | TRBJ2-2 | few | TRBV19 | TGTGCCAACCACACCGGGGAGCTGTTTTTT | CANHTGELFF
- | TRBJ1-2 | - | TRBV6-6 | TGTGCCAGCAGTTACAGGACGTACAGGGCGAACGGCTACACCTTC | CASSYRTYRANGYTF
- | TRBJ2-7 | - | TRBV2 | TGTGCCAGCACCGTGAGGGTCCCCTACGAGCAGTACTTC | CASTVRVPYEQYF
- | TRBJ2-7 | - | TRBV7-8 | TGTGCCAGCAGCTTGCCTGGAGGCTACGAGCAGTACTTC | CASSLPGGYEQYF
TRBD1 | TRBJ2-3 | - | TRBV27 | TGTGCCAGCAGAACAGGGGTAGATACGCAGTATTTT | CASRTGVDTQYF
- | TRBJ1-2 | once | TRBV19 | TGTGCCAGTAGTATGGGCTGGACTAACTATGGCTACACCTTC | CASSMGWTNYGYTF
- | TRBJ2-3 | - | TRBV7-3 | TGTGCCAGCAGCCCATCGGGAGCTGACACAGATACGCAGTATTTT | CASSPSGADTDTQYF
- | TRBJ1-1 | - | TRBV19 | TGTGCCAGCAATGACGGAACCTACGTGAACACTGAAGCTTTCTTT | CASNDGTYVNTEAFF
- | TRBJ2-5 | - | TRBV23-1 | TGCGCCAGCAGTCAATCCCGCGGGCAAGAGACCCAGTACTTC | CASSQSRGQETQYF
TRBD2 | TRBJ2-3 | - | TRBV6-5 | TGTGCAACAAAGCGGGGGGGCACAGATACGCAGTATTTT | CATKRGGTDTQYF
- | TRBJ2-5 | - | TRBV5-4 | TGTGCCAGCAGCCTCAGACAGGAAGAGACCCAGTACTTC | CASSLRQEETQYF